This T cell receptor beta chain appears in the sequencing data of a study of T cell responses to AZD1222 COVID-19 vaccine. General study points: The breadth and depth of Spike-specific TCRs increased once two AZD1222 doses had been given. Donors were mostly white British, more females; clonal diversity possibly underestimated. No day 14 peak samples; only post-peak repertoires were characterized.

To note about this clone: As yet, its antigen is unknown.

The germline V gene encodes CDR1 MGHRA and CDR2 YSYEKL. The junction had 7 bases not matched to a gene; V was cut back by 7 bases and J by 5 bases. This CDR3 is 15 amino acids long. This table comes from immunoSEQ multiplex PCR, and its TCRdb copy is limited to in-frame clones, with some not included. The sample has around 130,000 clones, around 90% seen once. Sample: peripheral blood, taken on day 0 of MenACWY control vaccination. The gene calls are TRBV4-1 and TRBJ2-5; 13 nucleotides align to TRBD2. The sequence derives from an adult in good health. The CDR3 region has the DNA TGCGCCAGCACCCGGACTAGCGGGAGTGGTGAGACCCAGTACTTC. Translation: CASTRTSGSGETQYF.